These 8 T cell receptor beta chains were all obtained from the same sample, sequenced in a study of T cells in Graves' hyperthyroidism and ophthalmopathy. Amplification targeted TCR beta CDR3 regions from RNA transcripts. Researchers ran a first-round RT-PCR on the TCR CDR3 using the HTBI primer set. TCRdb recomputed calls from the multiplex PCR reads with MiXCR, one row per CDR3 protein. The sample contains hundreds of thousands of distinct CDR3 sequences, less than 25% of which appear only once. The sequenced sample consisted of blood. These receptors came from a man aged 25 to 40 with Graves' ophthalmopathy.

This chain uses TRBV5-1 with TRBJ2-6; maybe TRBD2 (5 bases). The V end lost 5 bases, the J end lost 4 bases, and 13 bases lay between the germline ends. There are 15 residues in the CDR3. Germline CDR1 and CDR2: SGHRS and YFSETQ. The CDR3 sequence: CASSQAVSGANVLTF. The CDR3 region has the DNA TGCGCCAGCAGTCAAGCGGTGTCCGGGGCCAACGTCCTGACTTTC.

The gene calls are TRBV28 and TRBJ1-1; D gene uncertain. This CDR3 spans 13 amino acids. Trimming removed 6 bases from V and 5 bases from J, with 13 bases in between. Germline V gives CDR1 MDHEN, CDR2 SYDVKM. DNA of the CDR3: TGTGCCAGCAGCCGAATGGGAGGGACTGAAGCTTTCTTT. It is translated as CASSRMGGTEAFF.

This clonotype has just one count. This sequence joins TRBV30 and TRBJ2-3, with 13 positions matching TRBD2. Germline CDR1 reads GTSNPN; CDR2 reads SVGIG (reference sequence). The CDR3 totals 17 residues. The junction had 6 bases not matched to a gene; V was cut back by 0 bases and J by 3 bases. The CDR3, as DNA: TGTGCCTGGAGTGTACGTCGGACTAGCGGGAGTACAGATACGCAGTATTTT. This gives the protein CAWSVRRTSGSTDTQYF.

V gene TRBV10-3 combines with J gene TRBJ2-2; possibly TRBD1 for D (6 bases). The CDR3 is 14 residues long. Germline loops: CDR1 ENHRY, CDR2 SYGVKD. The V and J ends lost 3 bases and 2 bases respectively, with 7 bases between them. The CDR3 loop reads CAISDRGNTGELFF. As DNA, the CDR3 is TGTGCCATCAGTGACAGGGGAAACACCGGGGAGCTGTTTTTT.

The chain joins TRBV7-9 to TRBJ2-1; D is tentatively TRBD1 or TRBD2 (5 bases each). In germline, CDR1 is SEHNR, CDR2 FQNEAQ (reference sequence). V shed 5 bases and J shed 9 bases, with 17 bases lying between them. This CDR3 spans 14 amino acids. The CDR3 DNA reads as TGTGCCAGCAGCCCGGGGCCCGCCCCGGGTGAGCAGTTCTTC. It is translated as CASSPGPAPGEQFF.

The gene calls are TRBV10-3 and TRBJ2-7; the match to TRBD2 covers 7 bases. The CDR3 contains 17 residues. V trimming: 6 bases; J trimming: 5 bases; junction bases outside the gene matches: 19. CDR1 and CDR2 from the germline V gene are ENHRY and SYGVKD. This CDR3 is CAIRMGGTGLPRDEQYF. The CDR3 DNA sequence: TGTGCCATCAGGATGGGTGGGACGGGACTACCTAGGGACGAGCAGTACTTC.

This clonotype was observed a few times. The V and J genes are TRBV6-1 and TRBJ1-6; tentative D call: TRBD1 (6 bases). Germline V gene sequence: CDR1 MNHNS, CDR2 SASEGT. The CDR3 sequence is 15 residues long. With 5 bases removed from V and 3 bases from J, the gap between germline ends came to 11 bases. The CDR3 is CASSTGTSYNSPLHF. The DNA of the CDR3 is TGTGCCAGCAGTACGGGGACAAGCTATAATTCACCCCTCCACTTT.

The J gene is TRBJ2-5, the V gene TRBV3-1; TRBD2 matches at 9 bases. V trimming: 1 base; J trimming: 4 bases; junction bases outside the gene matches: 10. CDR1 is LGHDT and CDR2 is YNNKEL in the germline V gene (reference sequence). The CDR3 contains 17 residues. The DNA for the CDR3 is TGTGCCAGCAGCCAAGTGCGACTAGCGGTAGGGGGAGAGACCCAGTACTTC. This gives the protein CASSQVRLAVGGETQYF.